These 31 T cell receptor beta chains share one sample of origin, sequenced in a study of T cells after yellow fever vaccination. TCRdb called the 5' RACE reads again in MiXCR, with one record for every CDR3 protein. The sample contains under 600,000 distinct CDR3 sequences, around an eighth of which appear only once. The specimen was PBMCs, collected on the day of the yellow fever booster vaccination. The receptors shown here come from a young man who received the YFV17D yellow fever vaccine.

This clonotype was recorded a few times. The rearrangement uses TRBV7-9 and TRBJ2-3, with unresolved D. The germline V gene encodes CDR1 SEHNR and CDR2 FQNEAQ (reference sequence). CDR3 length: 13 residues. Deletions cut 3 bases from V and 6 bases from J, with 10 bases between. The CDR3 sequence: CASSFAVVDTQYF. The CDR3 bases are TGTGCCAGCAGCTTTGCCGTGGTGGATACGCAGTATTTT. The variable domain in full, with the rest retrieved from reference TRBV7-9 and TRBJ2-3, is DTGVSQNPRHKITKRGQNVTFRCDPISEHNRLYWYRQTLGQGPEFLTYFQNEAQLEKSRLLSDRFSAERPKGSFSTLEIQRTEQGDSAMYLCASSFAVVDTQYFGPGTRLTVL.

This chain uses TRBV7-3 with TRBJ2-5; possible D gene TRBD1, 5 bases. The V gene lost 1 base and the J gene lost 5 bases, with 8 bases spanning the gap. The CDR3 has 13 residues. Germline lookup yields CDR1 SGHTA and CDR2 FQGTGA. This chain's CDR3 is CASSLRPGETQYF. CDR3 DNA: TGTGCCAGCAGCTTAAGACCAGGGGAGACCCAGTACTTC.

This clonotype was counted between two and nine times. J is TRBJ2-3 and V is TRBV5-1, with D maybe TRBD2 (5 bases). This CDR3 contains 12 residues. The germline V gene has CDR1 SGHRS and CDR2 YFSETQ. The ends were cut back, 4 bases at V and 6 bases at J, with 9 bases in the middle. Written as DNA, the CDR3 is TGCGCCAGCAGCAACGGGGTGGATACGCAGTATTTT. Amino acid sequence: CASSNGVDTQYF.

This clonotype was recorded at least ten times. The rearrangement links TRBV7-2 to TRBJ2-3; TRBD2 might be the D (7 bases). Germline CDR1 and CDR2: SGHTA and FQGNSA. Trimming left V 1 base short and J 5 bases short, with 10 bases between. The length of the CDR3 is 14 residues. The CDR3 DNA reads as TGTGCCAGCAGCTTAGTAGGGGGGGGAGATACGCAGTATTTT. Its protein product is CASSLVGGGDTQYF.

In DNA form, the CDR3 reads TGCGCCAGCAGCTGGGGTGGAGCTAGCACAGATACGCAGTATTTT. Protein: CASSWGGASTDTQYF. V is TRBV5-1 and J is TRBJ2-3; D gene ambiguous. CDR1 is SGHRS and CDR2 is YFSETQ in the germline V gene. V lost 3 bases, J lost 0 bases, and 11 bases lay in between. This CDR3 region has 15 residues.

V and J are TRBV29-1 and TRBJ2-1; no firm D call. The V and J ends lost 3 bases and 2 bases respectively, with 11 bases between them. The germline V gene has CDR1 SQVTM and CDR2 ANQGSEA. The CDR3 covers 14 residues. The CDR3 DNA reads as TGCAGCGTTGAGAGTATCGCTACCTACAATGAGCAGTTCTTC. Translation gives CSVESIATYNEQFF.

This clonotype was counted between two and nine times. The chain uses TRBV5-1 and TRBJ2-6; D is uncertain. This CDR3 spans 15 amino acids. Germline V gives CDR1 SGHRS, CDR2 YFSETQ. Between the trimmed V and J ends, which lost 2 bases and 0 bases, there was a span of 6 bases. The CDR3, as DNA: TGCGCCAGCAGCTTTGTTATCTCTGGGGCCAACGTCCTGACTTTC. Translated: CASSFVISGANVLTF.

The rearrangement uses TRBV15 and TRBJ2-7, with 8 bases lining up with TRBD1. This CDR3 has 16 amino acids. The germline gives CDR1 LNHNV, CDR2 YYDKDF (reference sequence). Trimming removed 1 base from V and 3 bases from J; junction bases left unmatched: 8. CDR3 in amino acids: CATSRAGTGPFYEQYF. The CDR3 DNA reads as TGTGCCACCAGCAGAGCCGGGACAGGCCCCTTCTACGAGCAGTACTTC.

This clonotype has a handful of counts. This chain connects TRBV5-1 to TRBJ2-2; weak D call: TRBD2 (5 bases). Germline values: CDR1 SGHRS, CDR2 YFSETQ. CDR3 size: 12 residues. V was trimmed by 6 bases and J by 7 bases, leaving 10 bases between them. The CDR3 nucleotides read TGCGCCAGCATGCGAGGGAACGGGGAGCTGTTTTTT. Its protein product is CASMRGNGELFF.

A few counts support this clonotype. The chain is built from TRBV5-1 and TRBJ2-6; D call uncertain. The CDR3 covers 16 residues. CDR1 is SGHRS, CDR2 YFSETQ, per germline. V lost 0 bases to trimming and J lost 0 bases, with 7 bases between them. The DNA for the CDR3 is TGCGCCAGCAGCTTGGGACCAACCTCTGGGGCCAACGTCCTGACTTTC. As protein: CASSLGPTSGANVLTF.

This clonotype was seen only a few times. The germline gene is not matched at one end of the junction; a read error may be the cause. The CDR3 coding sequence is TGCAAGACAGGCACGAGCTCCTACGAGCAGTACTTC. Residues: CKTGTSSYEQYF. The chain is built from TRBV28 and TRBJ2-7; maybe TRBD1 (6 bases). Germline CDR1 is MDHEN and CDR2 is SYDVKM. The CDR3 spans 12 residues.

CDR3 nucleotides: TGTGCCAGCAAAGAACAGGGGGCGGGTGGCTACACCTTC. Protein: CASKEQGAGGYTF. The genes are TRBV28 and TRBJ1-2, with TRBD1 identical over 9 bases. The CDR3 covers 13 residues. The germline gives CDR1 MDHEN, CDR2 SYDVKM. Trimming at V came to 7 bases and at J to 7 bases, leaving 7 bases not matched to a gene.

At least ten counts were recorded for this clonotype. V usage is TRBV27 and J usage is TRBJ1-4; the D is unclear. V was shortened by 6 bases and J by 7 bases, with 6 bases between the two germline ends. This CDR3 region has 11 residues. Germline V gene data show CDR1 as MNHEY and CDR2 as SMNVEV (reference sequence). The CDR3 nucleotides are TGTGCCAGCAGCCACCGTGAAAAACTGTTTTTT. Translation: CASSHREKLFF.

This chain uses TRBV11-2 with TRBJ2-1, with D unresolved. Per the germline V gene, CDR1 is SGHAT and CDR2 is FQNNGV. This CDR3 region has 11 residues. Between the trimmed V and J ends, which lost 5 bases and 8 bases, there was a span of 7 bases. Written as DNA, the CDR3 is TGTGCCAGCAGCCATTCCGATGAGCAGTTCTTC. Amino acids: CASSHSDEQFF.

This clonotype was counted a few times. The rearrangement joins TRBV9 to TRBJ2-1, with 7 nucleotides matching TRBD1. The CDR3 spans 18 residues. The V and J ends lost 2 bases and 4 bases, in that order; junction bases with no gene match: 15. Germline lookup yields CDR1 SGDLS and CDR2 YYNGEE. For the CDR3, the DNA is TGTGCCAGCAGCGTCCAATACAACAGGGGTTTGGCTTACAATGAGCAGTTCTTC. Its translation: CASSVQYNRGLAYNEQFF.

A few counts support this clonotype. The V gene is TRBV4-3, the J gene TRBJ2-3; 12 bases are shared with TRBD2. From germline, CDR1 is LGHNA and CDR2 YSLEER. Trimming cost V 1 base and J 7 bases; bases outside gene matches: 3. The CDR3 extends over 15 amino acids. DNA for the CDR3: TGCGCCAGCAGCCAAGGACTAGCGGGAGTGCATACGCAGTATTTT. As protein: CASSQGLAGVHTQYF.

This clonotype was seen only a few times. The chain uses TRBV6-1 and TRBJ2-3; TRBD2 matches at 9 bases. The CDR3 totals 17 residues. Germline V gene sequence: CDR1 MNHNS, CDR2 SASEGT. With 6 bases clipped from V and 3 bases from J, the junction kept 13 bases outside the gene matches. CDR3 DNA: TGTGCCAGCAGACGTATTCTAGCGGGGATAGGGACAGATACGCAGTATTTT. This sequence encodes CASRRILAGIGTDTQYF.

V gene TRBV20-1 combines with J gene TRBJ2-3, with a possible D match to TRBD2 (5 bases). CDR3 length equals 13 residues. V was trimmed by 5 bases and J by 5 bases, leaving 14 bases between them. Per germline, CDR1 DFQATT and CDR2 SNEGSKA (reference sequence). CDR3: CSARSREKDTQYF. The CDR3 nucleotides are TGCAGTGCTCGAAGTAGGGAGAAAGATACGCAGTATTTT.

This clonotype was detected a few times. This chain joins TRBV24-1 and TRBJ2-1; 7 bases map to TRBD2. With 3 bases clipped from V and 6 bases from J, the junction kept 10 bases outside the gene matches. This CDR3 region has 16 residues. Germline V gene lookup returns CDR1 KGHDR and CDR2 SFDVKD. The chain's CDR3 is CATSDGGDPGGNEQFF. The CDR3 nucleotides read TGTGCCACCAGTGATGGGGGGGACCCAGGTGGCAATGAGCAGTTCTTC.

The J gene is TRBJ2-6, the V gene TRBV11-2; weak D call: TRBD2 (5 bases). V lost 0 bases and J lost 8, with 11 bases in between. CDR1 SGHAT and CDR2 FQNNGV come from the germline V gene. The CDR3 is 15 residues long. The CDR3 DNA follows: TGTGCCAGCAGCTTAGAAACGTGGAGGCCCAACGTCCTGACTTTC. Translating it yields CASSLETWRPNVLTF.

This clonotype was seen more than once but under ten times. The J gene is TRBJ1-5, the V gene TRBV15; D is perhaps TRBD1 (5 bases). CDR3 length: 15 amino acids. CDR1 is LNHNV and CDR2 is YYDKDF in the germline V gene (reference sequence). V dropped 0 bases and J dropped 6 bases, with 12 bases sitting between them. CDR3 sequence: CATSRDRAGAQPQHF. CDR3 bases: TGTGCCACCAGCAGAGATAGGGCCGGGGCTCAGCCCCAGCATTTT.

In this sample, this clonotype turned up a few times. The chain is built from TRBV20-1 and TRBJ2-3, with D unclear. The V and J ends lost 3 bases and 4 bases respectively, with 11 bases between them. Germline CDR1 DFQATT, CDR2 SNEGSKA (reference sequence). This CDR3 comprises 13 residues. The CDR3 region is CSAREAFPDTQYF. Written as DNA, the CDR3 is TGCAGTGCTAGGGAAGCCTTCCCAGATACGCAGTATTTT.

V usage is TRBV29-1 and J usage is TRBJ2-5; D not certain. CDR3 length equals 13 residues. The V gene lost 4 bases and the J gene lost 4 bases, with 13 bases spanning the gap. Germline loops: CDR1 SQVTM, CDR2 ANQGSEA. The CDR3 DNA follows: TGCAGCGTTGTATTTCGGCTCCGAGAGACCCAGTACTTC. Translated, it gives CSVVFRLRETQYF.

This clonotype was observed a few times. The chain joins TRBV20-1 to TRBJ2-5; 7 nucleotides line up with TRBD2. CDR3 length: 14 amino acids. From germline, CDR1 is DFQATT and CDR2 SNEGSKA (reference sequence). The CDR3 DNA sequence: TGCACTGCCGCCCACACTAGCGAACTTGAGACCCAGTACTTC. Its protein product is CTAAHTSELETQYF.

The V call is TRBV20-1, the J call TRBJ2-1, with 7 nucleotides matching TRBD1. Germline assignment: CDR1 DFQATT and CDR2 SNEGSKA (reference sequence). The CDR3 is 13 amino acids. V was clipped by 8 bases and J by 6 bases; unmatched bases: 10. Here the CDR3 reads CSSRGSPINEQFF. CDR3 sequence (DNA): TGCAGTTCCAGGGGGTCCCCTATCAATGAGCAGTTCTTC.

This clonotype has a handful of counts. V usage is TRBV4-3 and J usage is TRBJ2-7; 9 bases are a match to TRBD1. With 2 bases clipped from V and 7 bases from J, the junction kept 9 bases outside the gene matches. The V gene's germline CDR1 is LGHNA and CDR2 YSLEER. The CDR3 runs to 15 residues. The CDR3 coding sequence is TGCGCCAGCAGCCAAAGGGGACAGGGCTTGGGTGAGCAGTACTTC. Amino acids: CASSQRGQGLGEQYF.

There are a few counts of this clonotype. This rearrangement joins TRBV7-6 to TRBJ2-3; D is perhaps TRBD2 (6 bases). This CDR3 is built from 15 residues. Germline V gives CDR1 SGHVS, CDR2 FNYEAQ. V was cut by 1 base and J by 5 bases, with 13 bases left in between. CDR3 DNA sequence: TGTGCCAGCAGCTTAGTTCCTAGCGTGGGAGATACGCAGTATTTT. Translating it yields CASSLVPSVGDTQYF.

Only a few counts were recorded for this clonotype. V gene TRBV6-5 combines with J gene TRBJ2-7, with 10 bases aligning to TRBD2. V lost 7 bases and J lost 0; bases outside the gene matches: 6. This CDR3 has 15 amino acids. Germline CDR1 MNHEY, CDR2 SVGAGI. The CDR3 region has the DNA TGTGCCAGCACTTCTAGCGGGGGTCTCTCCTACGAGCAGTACTTC. This gives the protein CASTSSGGLSYEQYF.

The sample holds a few counts of this clonotype. The chain carries TRBV18 and TRBJ2-1; 10 bases are shared with TRBD1. The V gene end was trimmed by 3 bases and the J gene end by 6 bases; junction bases not matched to a gene: 8. Per germline, CDR1 KGHSH and CDR2 LQKENI. CDR3 size: 16 residues. Written as DNA, the CDR3 is TGTGCCAGCTCACCCTCCGGGACAGGGGCCGGCAATGAGCAGTTCTTC. Residues: CASSPSGTGAGNEQFF.

This clonotype was picked up a small number of times. An end of the junction does not agree with germline; a read error may underlie this. The rearrangement joins TRBV12-3 or TRBV12-4 to TRBJ2-5, with a tentative D call TRBD1 (5 bases). CDR3 length equals 12 residues. The CDR3 nucleotides are TGTGCCAGCAGTCTGGGGCCAGAGGCCCAGTACTTC. This sequence encodes CASSLGPEAQYF.

The rearrangement uses TRBV7-9 and TRBJ1-2, with unresolved D. The CDR3 extends over 17 amino acids. Trimming left V 7 bases short and J 5 bases short, with 26 bases between. Germline V CDR1 and CDR2: SEHNR, FQNEAQ (reference sequence). The DNA for the CDR3 is TGTGCCAGCACCCGAACAGAGGCCCGTGGAGGCTCATATGGCTACACCTTC. This sequence encodes CASTRTEARGGSYGYTF.